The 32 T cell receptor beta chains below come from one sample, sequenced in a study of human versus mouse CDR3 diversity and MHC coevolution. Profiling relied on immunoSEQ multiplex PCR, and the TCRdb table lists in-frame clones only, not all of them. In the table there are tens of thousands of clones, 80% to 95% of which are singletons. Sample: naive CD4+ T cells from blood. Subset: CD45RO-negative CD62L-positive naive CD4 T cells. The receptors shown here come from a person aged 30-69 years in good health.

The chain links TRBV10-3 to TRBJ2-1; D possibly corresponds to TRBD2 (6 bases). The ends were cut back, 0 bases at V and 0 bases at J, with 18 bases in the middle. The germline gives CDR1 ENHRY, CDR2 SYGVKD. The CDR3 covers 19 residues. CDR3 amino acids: CAISESLGAGRSSYNEQFF. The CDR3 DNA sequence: TGTGCCATCAGTGAGTCGCTAGGCGCGGGGAGGAGCTCCTACAATGAGCAGTTCTTC.

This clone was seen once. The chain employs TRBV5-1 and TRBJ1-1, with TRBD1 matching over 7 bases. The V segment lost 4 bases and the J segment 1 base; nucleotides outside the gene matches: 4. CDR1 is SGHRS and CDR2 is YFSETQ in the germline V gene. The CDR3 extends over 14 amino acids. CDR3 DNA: TGCGCCAGCAGCCATGGGACAGCGAACACTGAAGCTTTCTTT. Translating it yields CASSHGTANTEAFF.

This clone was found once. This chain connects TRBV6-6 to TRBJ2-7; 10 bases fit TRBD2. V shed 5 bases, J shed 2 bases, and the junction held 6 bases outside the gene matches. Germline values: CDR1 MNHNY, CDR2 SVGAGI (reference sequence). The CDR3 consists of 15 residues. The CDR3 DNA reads TGTGCCAGCAGTATGACTAGCGGGCATGCCTACGAGCAGTACTTC. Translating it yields CASSMTSGHAYEQYF.

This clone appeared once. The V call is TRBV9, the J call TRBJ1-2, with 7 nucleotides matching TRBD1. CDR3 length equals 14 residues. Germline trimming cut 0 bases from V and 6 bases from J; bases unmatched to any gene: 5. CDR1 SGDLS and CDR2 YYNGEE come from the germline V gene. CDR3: CASSVGPTGNGYTF. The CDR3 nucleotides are TGTGCCAGCAGCGTAGGCCCGACAGGGAATGGCTACACCTTC. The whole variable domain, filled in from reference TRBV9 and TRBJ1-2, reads DSGVTQTPKHLITATGQRVTLRCSPRSGDLSVYWYQQSLDQGLQFLIQYYNGEERAKGNILERFSAQQFPDLHSELNLSSLELGDSALYFCASSVGPTGNGYTFGSGTRLTVV.

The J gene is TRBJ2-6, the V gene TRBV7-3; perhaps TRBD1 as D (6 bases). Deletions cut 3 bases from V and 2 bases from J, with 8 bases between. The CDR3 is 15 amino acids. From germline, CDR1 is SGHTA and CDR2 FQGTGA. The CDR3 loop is CASSFTGTGANVLTF. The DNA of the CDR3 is TGTGCCAGCAGCTTTACAGGGACTGGGGCCAACGTCCTGACTTTC. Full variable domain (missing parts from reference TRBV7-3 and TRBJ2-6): GAGVSQTPSNKVTEKGKYVELRCDPISGHTALYWYRQSLGQGPEFLIYFQGTGAADDSGLPNDRFFAVRPEGSVSTLKIQRTERGDSAVYLCASSFTGTGANVLTFGAGSRLTVL.

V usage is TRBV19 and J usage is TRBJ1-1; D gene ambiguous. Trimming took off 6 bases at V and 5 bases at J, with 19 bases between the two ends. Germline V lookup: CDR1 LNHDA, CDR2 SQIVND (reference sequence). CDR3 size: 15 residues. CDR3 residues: CASRQGEGAVTEAFF. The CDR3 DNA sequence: TGTGCCAGTAGGCAAGGAGAGGGCGCGGTGACTGAAGCTTTCTTT.

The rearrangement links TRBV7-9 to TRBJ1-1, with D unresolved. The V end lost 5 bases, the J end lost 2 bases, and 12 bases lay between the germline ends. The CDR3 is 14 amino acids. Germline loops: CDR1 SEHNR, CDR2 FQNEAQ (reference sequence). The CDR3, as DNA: TGTGCCAGCAGCCCCTGGGCTGGTAACACTGAAGCTTTCTTT. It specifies CASSPWAGNTEAFF.

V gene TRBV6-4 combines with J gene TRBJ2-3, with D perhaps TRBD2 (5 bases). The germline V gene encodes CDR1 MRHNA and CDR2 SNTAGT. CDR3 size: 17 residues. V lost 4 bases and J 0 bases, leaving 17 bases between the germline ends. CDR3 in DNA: TGTGCCAGCAGTGGGCGTAGGCGGGCTGAGAGCACAGATACGCAGTATTTT. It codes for CASSGRRRAESTDTQYF.

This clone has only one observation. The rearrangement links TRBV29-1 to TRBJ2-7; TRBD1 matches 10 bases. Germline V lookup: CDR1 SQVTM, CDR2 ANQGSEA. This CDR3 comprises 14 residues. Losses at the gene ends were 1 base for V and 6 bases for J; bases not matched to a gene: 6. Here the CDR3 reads CSVEGHGTGAEQYF. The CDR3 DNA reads TGCAGCGTTGAAGGCCACGGGACAGGGGCCGAGCAGTACTTC.

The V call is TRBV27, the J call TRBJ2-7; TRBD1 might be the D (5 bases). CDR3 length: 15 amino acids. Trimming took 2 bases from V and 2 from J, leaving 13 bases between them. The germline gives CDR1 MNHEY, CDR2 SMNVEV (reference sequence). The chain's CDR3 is CASSLRSGITYEQYF. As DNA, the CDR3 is TGTGCCAGCAGTTTAAGGTCAGGGATAACCTACGAGCAGTACTTC.

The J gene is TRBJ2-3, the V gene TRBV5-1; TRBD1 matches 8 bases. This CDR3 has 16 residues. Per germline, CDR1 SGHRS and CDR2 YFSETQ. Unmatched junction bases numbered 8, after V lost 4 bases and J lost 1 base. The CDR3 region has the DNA TGCGCCAGCAGCCACTTGCGACAGGGGCGCACAGATACGCAGTATTTT. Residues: CASSHLRQGRTDTQYF.

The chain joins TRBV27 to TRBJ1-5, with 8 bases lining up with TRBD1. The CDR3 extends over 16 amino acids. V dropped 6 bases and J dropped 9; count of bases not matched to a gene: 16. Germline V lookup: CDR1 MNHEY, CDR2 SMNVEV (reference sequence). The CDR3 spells CASSSATQGVSPPQHF. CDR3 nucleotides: TGTGCCAGCAGCAGCGCGACACAGGGGGTATCCCCGCCCCAGCATTTT.

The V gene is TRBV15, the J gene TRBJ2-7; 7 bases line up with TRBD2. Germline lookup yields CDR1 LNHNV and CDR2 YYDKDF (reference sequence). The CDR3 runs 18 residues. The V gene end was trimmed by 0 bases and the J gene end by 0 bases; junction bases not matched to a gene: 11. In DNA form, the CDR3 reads TGTGCCACCAGCAGAGAAGGAGCGGGGCTGTATCTCTCCTACGAGCAGTACTTC. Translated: CATSREGAGLYLSYEQYF.

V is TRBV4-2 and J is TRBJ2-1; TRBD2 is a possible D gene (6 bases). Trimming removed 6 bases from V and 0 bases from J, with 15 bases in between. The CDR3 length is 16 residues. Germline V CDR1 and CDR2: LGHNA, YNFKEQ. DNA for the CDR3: TGTGCCAGCAGTCGCCCCGGGGGTAGCTCCTACAATGAGCAGTTCTTC. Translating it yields CASSRPGGSSYNEQFF.

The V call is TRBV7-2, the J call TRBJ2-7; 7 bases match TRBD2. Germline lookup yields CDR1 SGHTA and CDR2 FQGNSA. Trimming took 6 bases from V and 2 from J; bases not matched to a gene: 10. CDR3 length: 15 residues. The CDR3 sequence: CASSSGRLATYEQYF. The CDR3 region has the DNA TGTGCCAGCAGTTCCGGGAGGCTCGCCACCTACGAGCAGTACTTC.

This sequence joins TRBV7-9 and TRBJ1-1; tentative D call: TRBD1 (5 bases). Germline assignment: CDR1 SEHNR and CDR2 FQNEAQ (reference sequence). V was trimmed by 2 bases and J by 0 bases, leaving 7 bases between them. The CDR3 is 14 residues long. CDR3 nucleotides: TGTGCCAGCAGCTTACAGGGCTTGAACACTGAAGCTTTCTTT. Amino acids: CASSLQGLNTEAFF.

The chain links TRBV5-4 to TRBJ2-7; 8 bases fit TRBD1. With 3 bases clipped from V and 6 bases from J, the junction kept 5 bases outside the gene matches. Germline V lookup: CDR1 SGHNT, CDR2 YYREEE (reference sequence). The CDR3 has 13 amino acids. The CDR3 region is CASSSLQGGEQYF. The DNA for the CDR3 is TGTGCCAGCAGCTCACTACAGGGGGGCGAGCAGTACTTC.

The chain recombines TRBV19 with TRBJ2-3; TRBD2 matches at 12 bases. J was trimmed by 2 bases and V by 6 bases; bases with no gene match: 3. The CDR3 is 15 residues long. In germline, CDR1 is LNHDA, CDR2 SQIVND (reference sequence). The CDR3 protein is CASRLAGGHTDTQYF. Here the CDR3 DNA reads TGTGCCAGTAGGCTAGCGGGGGGGCACACAGATACGCAGTATTTT.

The CDR3 nucleotides read TGTGCCAGCAGAACTATAACAGGGAAAACTGAAGCTTTCTTT. This encodes CASRTITGKTEAFF. This chain connects TRBV6-5 to TRBJ1-1; maybe TRBD1 (6 bases). Germline V gene lookup returns CDR1 MNHEY and CDR2 SVGAGI. The CDR3 spans 14 residues. V lost 6 bases and J lost 5, with 16 bases in between.

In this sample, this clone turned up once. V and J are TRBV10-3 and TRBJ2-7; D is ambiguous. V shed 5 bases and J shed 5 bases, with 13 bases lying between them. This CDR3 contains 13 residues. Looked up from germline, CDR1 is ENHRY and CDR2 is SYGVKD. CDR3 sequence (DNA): TGTGCCATCAGTTATAACTACCGCGACGAGCAGTACTTC. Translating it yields CAISYNYRDEQYF.

CDR3 loop: CASSLWSAGDQPQHF. CDR3 DNA: TGTGCCAGCAGCTTGTGGTCCGCGGGAGACCAGCCCCAGCATTTT. The chain uses TRBV5-5 and TRBJ1-5; D call uncertain. The V gene's germline CDR1 is SGHKS and CDR2 YYEKEE (reference sequence). V lost 1 base and J 7 bases, leaving 15 bases between the germline ends. The CDR3 extends over 15 amino acids.

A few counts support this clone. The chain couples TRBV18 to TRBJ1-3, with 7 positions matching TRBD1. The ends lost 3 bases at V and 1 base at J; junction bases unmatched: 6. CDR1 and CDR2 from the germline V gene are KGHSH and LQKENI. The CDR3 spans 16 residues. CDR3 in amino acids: CASSPRMTGSGNTIYF. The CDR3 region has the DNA TGTGCCAGCTCACCGAGAATGACAGGGTCTGGAAACACCATATATTTT.

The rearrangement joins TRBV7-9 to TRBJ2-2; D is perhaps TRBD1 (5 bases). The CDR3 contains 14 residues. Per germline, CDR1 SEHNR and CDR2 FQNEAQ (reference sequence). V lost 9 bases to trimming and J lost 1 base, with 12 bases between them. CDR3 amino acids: CASAITGNTGELFF. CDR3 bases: TGTGCCAGTGCAATTACAGGGAACACCGGGGAGCTGTTTTTT.

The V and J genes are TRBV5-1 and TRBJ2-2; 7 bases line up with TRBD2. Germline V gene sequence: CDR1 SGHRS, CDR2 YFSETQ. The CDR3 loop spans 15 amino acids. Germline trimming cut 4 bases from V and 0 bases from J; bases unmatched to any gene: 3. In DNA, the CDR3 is TGCGCCAGCAGCAGGACTAGTTCGAACACCGGGGAGCTGTTTTTT. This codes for CASSRTSSNTGELFF. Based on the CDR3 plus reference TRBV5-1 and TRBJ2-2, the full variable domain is KAGVTQTPRYLIKTRGQQVTLSCSPISGHRSVSWYQQTPGQGLQFLFEYFSETQRNKGNFPGRFSGRQFSNSRSEMNVSTLELGDSALYLCASSRTSSNTGELFFGEGSRLTVL.

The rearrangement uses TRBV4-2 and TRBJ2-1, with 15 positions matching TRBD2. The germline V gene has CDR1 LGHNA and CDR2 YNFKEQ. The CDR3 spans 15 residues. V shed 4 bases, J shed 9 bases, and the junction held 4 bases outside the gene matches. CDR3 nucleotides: TGTGCCAGCAGCCGGACTAGCGGGGGGGGAACTGAGCAGTTCTTC. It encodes CASSRTSGGGTEQFF.

This CDR3 reads CASGRNTEAFF. Written as DNA, the CDR3 is TGTGCCAGCGGCAGGAACACTGAAGCTTTCTTT. The chain employs TRBV2 and TRBJ1-1; D is unresolved. CDR1 and CDR2 (germline): SNHLY, FYNNEI. This CDR3 spans 11 amino acids. Trimming stripped 8 bases from V and 1 base from J, with 5 bases between.

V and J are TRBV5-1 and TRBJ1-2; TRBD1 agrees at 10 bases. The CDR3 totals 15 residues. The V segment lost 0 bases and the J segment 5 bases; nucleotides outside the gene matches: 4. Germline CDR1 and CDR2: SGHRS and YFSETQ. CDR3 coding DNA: TGCGCCAGCAGCTTGGTTCTGGGACAGGGGTATGGCTACACCTTC. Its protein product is CASSLVLGQGYGYTF.

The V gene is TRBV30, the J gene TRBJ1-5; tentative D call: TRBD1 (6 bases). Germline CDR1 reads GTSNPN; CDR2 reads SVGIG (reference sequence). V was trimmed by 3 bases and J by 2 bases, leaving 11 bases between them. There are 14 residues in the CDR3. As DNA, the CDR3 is TGTGCCTGGAGGCCTGCAGGGGGCAATCAGCCCCAGCATTTT. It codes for CAWRPAGGNQPQHF.

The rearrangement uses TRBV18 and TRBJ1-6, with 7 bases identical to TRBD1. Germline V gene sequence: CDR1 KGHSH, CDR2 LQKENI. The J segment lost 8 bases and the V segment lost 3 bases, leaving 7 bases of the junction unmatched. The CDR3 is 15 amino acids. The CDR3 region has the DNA TGTGCCAGCTCACCGGGGACAGCCGGGGATTCACCCCTCCACTTT. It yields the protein CASSPGTAGDSPLHF.

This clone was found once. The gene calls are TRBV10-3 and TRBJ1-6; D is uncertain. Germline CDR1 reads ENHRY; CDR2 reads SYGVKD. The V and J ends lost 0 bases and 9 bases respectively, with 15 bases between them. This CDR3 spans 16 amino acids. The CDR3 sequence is CAISESIGKSVSPLHF. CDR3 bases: TGTGCCATCAGTGAGTCGATTGGAAAAAGCGTTTCACCCCTCCACTTT.

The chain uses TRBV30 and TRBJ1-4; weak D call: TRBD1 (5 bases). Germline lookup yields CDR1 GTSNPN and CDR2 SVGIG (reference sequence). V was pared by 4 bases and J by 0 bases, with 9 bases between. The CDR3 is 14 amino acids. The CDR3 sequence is CAWTAGTTNEKLFF. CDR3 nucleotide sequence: TGTGCCTGGACGGCAGGGACAACTAATGAAAAACTGTTTTTT.

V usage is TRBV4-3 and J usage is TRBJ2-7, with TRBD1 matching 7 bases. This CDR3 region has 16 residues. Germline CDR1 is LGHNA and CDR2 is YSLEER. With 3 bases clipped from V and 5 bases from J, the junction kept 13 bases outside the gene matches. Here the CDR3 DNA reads TGCGCCAGCAGCCAGACAGACAGGGTGGGCCCTGACGAGCAGTACTTC. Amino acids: CASSQTDRVGPDEQYF.